This T cell receptor (beta chain) was found in a study of cytomegalovirus exposure and HLA in healthy donors. Regarding the study as a whole: Being productive about 87% or about 30% of the time was typical of most TCR beta V segments in an earlier analysis. Analysis was carried out at a later point, and it linked a missense DCLRE1C variant to TCR beta V- and J-gene trimming.

PCR primers comprised 60 Vbeta and 13 Jbeta primers. Sequenced by immunoSEQ multiplex PCR; TCRdb stores in-frame clones only, minus some. Here the sample spans about 160,000 clones, approximately 81% being singletons. On this clone: Its specificity is unknown.

With 4 bases clipped from V and 2 bases from J, the junction kept 6 bases outside the gene matches. The germline CDR1 and CDR2 sequences are SGHRS and YFSETQ. The CDR3 sequence is 16 residues long. The chain joins TRBV5-1 to TRBJ2-3, with 11 bases aligning to TRBD2. The sequence came from a male donor in good health and CMV-seronegative. The sequencing input was PBMCs. The CDR3 spells CASSSTSGGFTDTQYF. In nucleotides, the CDR3 is TGCGCCAGCAGCAGCACTAGCGGGGGTTTCACAGATACGCAGTATTTT.